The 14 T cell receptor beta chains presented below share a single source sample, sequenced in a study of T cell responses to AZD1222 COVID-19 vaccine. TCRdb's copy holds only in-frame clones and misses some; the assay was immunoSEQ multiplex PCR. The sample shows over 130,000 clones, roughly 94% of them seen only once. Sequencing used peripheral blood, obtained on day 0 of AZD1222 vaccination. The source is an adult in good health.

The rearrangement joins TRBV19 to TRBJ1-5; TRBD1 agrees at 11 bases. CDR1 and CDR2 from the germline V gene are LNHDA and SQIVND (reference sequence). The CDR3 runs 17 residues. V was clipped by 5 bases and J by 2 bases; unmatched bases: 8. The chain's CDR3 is CASSQDRGLGGNQPQHF. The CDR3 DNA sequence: TGTGCCAGTAGTCAGGACAGGGGGCTCGGCGGCAATCAGCCCCAGCATTTT.

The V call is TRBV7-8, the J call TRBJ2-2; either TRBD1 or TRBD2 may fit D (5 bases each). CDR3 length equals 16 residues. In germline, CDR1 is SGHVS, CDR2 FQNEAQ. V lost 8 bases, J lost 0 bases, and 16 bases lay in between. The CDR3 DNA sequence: TGTGCCAGCGTTCTCCCCGGGACGGCGAACACCGGGGAGCTGTTTTTT. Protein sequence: CASVLPGTANTGELFF. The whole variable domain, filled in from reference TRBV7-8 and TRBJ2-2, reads GAGVSQSPRYKVAKRGQDVALRCDPISGHVSLFWYQQALGQGPEFLTYFQNEAQLDKSGLPSDRFFAERPEGSVSTLKIQRTQQEDSAVYLCASVLPGTANTGELFFGEGSRLTVL.

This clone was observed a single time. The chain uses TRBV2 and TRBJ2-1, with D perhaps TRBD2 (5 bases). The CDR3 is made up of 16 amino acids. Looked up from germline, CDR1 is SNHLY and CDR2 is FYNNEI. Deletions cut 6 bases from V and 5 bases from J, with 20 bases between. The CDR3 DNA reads TGTGCCAGCAGGGACTTTCTGTTCCGTAAAGACAATGAGCAGTTCTTC. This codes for CASRDFLFRKDNEQFF.

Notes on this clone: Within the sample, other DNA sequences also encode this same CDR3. The CDR3 DNA is TGTGCCAGCAGCTTACTTAACACTGAAGCTTTCTTT. Amino acid sequence: CASSLLNTEAFF. The rearrangement links TRBV11-2 to TRBJ1-1; the D is unclear. Trimming cost V 2 bases and J 2 bases, with 3 bases left between them. Germline V gene sequence: CDR1 SGHAT, CDR2 FQNNGV. CDR3 length: 12 amino acids. The complete variable domain, with remaining parts taken from reference TRBV11-2 and TRBJ1-1, reads EAGVAQSPRYKIIEKRQSVAFWCNPISGHATLYWYQQILGQGPKLLIQFQNNGVVDDSQLPKDRFSAERLKGVDSTLKIQPAKLEDSAVYLCASSLLNTEAFFGQGTRLTVV.

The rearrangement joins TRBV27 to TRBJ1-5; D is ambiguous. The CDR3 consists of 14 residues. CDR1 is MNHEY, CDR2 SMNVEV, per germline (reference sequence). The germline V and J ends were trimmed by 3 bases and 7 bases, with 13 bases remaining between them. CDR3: CASSFAGFGQPQHF. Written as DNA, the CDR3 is TGTGCCAGCAGTTTTGCAGGTTTCGGGCAGCCCCAGCATTTT.

CDR3 bases: TGCGCCAGCAGCTTCGGTCTTGGGACGGCTCAAGAGACCCAGTACTTC. This translates into CASSFGLGTAQETQYF. The gene calls are TRBV5-1 and TRBJ2-5; D tentatively fits TRBD1 or TRBD2 (5 bases each). Germline CDR1 reads SGHRS; CDR2 reads YFSETQ. This CDR3 is built from 16 residues. Trimming stripped 2 bases from V and 2 bases from J, with 16 bases between.

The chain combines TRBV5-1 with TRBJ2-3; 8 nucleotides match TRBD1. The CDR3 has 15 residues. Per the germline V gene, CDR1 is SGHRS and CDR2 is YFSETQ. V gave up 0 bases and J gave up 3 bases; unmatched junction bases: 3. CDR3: CASSLGQGATDTQYF. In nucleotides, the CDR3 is TGCGCCAGCAGCTTGGGGCAGGGGGCGACAGATACGCAGTATTTT.

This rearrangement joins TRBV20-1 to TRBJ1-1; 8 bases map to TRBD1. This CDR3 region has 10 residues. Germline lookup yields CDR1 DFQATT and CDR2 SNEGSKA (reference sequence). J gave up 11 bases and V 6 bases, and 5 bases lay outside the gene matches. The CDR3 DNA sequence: TGCAGTGCCAAGGACAGGGAGGCTTTCTTT. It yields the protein CSAKDREAFF.

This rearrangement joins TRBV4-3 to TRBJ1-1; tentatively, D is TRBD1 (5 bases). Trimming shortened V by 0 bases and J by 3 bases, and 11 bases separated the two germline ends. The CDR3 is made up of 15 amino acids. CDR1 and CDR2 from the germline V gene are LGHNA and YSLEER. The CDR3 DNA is TGCGCCAGCAGCCAAGACAAACAGGTATACACTGAAGCTTTCTTT. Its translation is CASSQDKQVYTEAFF.

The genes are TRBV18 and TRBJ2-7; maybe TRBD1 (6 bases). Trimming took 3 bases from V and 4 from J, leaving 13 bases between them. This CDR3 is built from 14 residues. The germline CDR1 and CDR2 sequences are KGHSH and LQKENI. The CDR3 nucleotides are TGTGCCAGCTCACCCGCGAGAGGGGGTTACGAGCAGTACGTC. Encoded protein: CASSPARGGYEQYV.

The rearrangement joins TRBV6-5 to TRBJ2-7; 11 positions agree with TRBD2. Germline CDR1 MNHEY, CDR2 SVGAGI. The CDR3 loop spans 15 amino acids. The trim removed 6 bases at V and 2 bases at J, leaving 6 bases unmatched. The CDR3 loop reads CASRLTSGATYEQYV. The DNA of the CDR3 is TGTGCCAGCAGGCTGACTAGCGGGGCTACCTACGAGCAGTACGTC.

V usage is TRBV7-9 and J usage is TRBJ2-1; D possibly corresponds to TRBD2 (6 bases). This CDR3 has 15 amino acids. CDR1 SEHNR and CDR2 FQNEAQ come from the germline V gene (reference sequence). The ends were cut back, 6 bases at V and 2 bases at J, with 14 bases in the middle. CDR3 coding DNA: TGTGCCAGCAGTCCTCGTAGCGGCGCCTACAATGAGCAGTTCTTC. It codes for CASSPRSGAYNEQFF.

DNA for the CDR3: TGTGCCAGCAGCTTGGAACAGGGGGGCCAAGAGACCCAGTACTTC. Translated: CASSLEQGGQETQYF. This chain joins TRBV5-4 and TRBJ2-5; 8 bases are shared with TRBD1. The CDR3 is 15 residues long. V shed 0 bases, J shed 1 base, and the junction held 2 bases outside the gene matches. The V gene's germline CDR1 is SGHNT and CDR2 YYREEE (reference sequence).

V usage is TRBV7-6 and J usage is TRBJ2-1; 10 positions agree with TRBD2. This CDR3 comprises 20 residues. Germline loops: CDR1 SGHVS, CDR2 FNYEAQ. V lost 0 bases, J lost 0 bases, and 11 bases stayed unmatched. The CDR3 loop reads CASSLAQREGAVSSYNEQFF. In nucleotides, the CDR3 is TGTGCCAGCAGCTTAGCACAGCGGGAGGGCGCAGTGAGCTCCTACAATGAGCAGTTCTTC.